These T cell receptor beta chains were read from a single sample in a study of T cell responses to AZD1222 COVID-19 vaccine. Sequencing was performed with immunoSEQ multiplex PCR; in TCRdb, only in-frame clones are kept and a portion is missing. The sample lists more than 35,000 clones; 75% to 85% were seen once. The sequenced sample was peripheral blood, obtained on day 0 of AZD1222 vaccination. Receptors originate from an adult in good health. Both conserved end residues are part of each CDR3. Each record gives: clone size, J gene, D gene, CDR3 length, V gene, CDR3 DNA, CDR3 protein. D genes are given only for firm matches. Rows may omit the clone size; those that give it use once, few, many or a size class.

>NA|TRBJ1-2|NA|14|TRBV30
TGTGCCTGGAGTAGGGCGACAGGCAACTATGGCTACACCTTC
CAWSRATGNYGYTF
>NA|TRBJ2-2|TRBD1|15|TRBV28
TGTGCCAGCAGCCAGCAGGGGGCGCAGACCGGGGAGCTGTTTTTT
CASSQQGAQTGELFF
>once|TRBJ1-1|TRBD1|12|TRBV29-1
TGCAGCGGCGGGACAGGAAGGACTGAAGCTTTCTTT
CSGGTGRTEAFF
>NA|TRBJ2-7|TRBD2|15|TRBV5-5
TGTGCCAGCAGCGCTACAAGCGGGGGAGCCTACGAGCAGTACTTC
CASSATSGGAYEQYF
>NA|TRBJ1-1|NA|14|TRBV19
TGTGCCAGTAGCCTTGGGGGAGGAGGCACTGAAGCTTTCTTT
CASSLGGGGTEAFF
>NA|TRBJ2-5|NA|15|TRBV23-1
TGCGCCAGCAGTCAATCGTCGGTTTGGGGAGAGACCCAGTACTTC
CASSQSSVWGETQYF
>NA|TRBJ1-1|NA|13|TRBV7-3
TGTGCCAGCAGCTTTAATCTGAACACTGAAGCTTTCTTT
CASSFNLNTEAFF
>NA|TRBJ2-3|TRBD2|16|TRBV5-1
TGCGCCAGCAGCTCCGCGACTAGCGGAGCCACAGATACGCAGTATTTT
CASSSATSGATDTQYF
>NA|TRBJ2-3|NA|14|TRBV5-6
TGTGCCAGCAGCTCTAAGGGGAGCACAGATACGCAGTATTTT
CASSSKGSTDTQYF
>NA|TRBJ2-5|TRBD1|16|TRBV19
TGTGCCAGTAGTCGCTCAACAGGGGGCGAGAGAGAGACCCAGTACTTC
CASSRSTGGERETQYF